This paragraph reports one TCR beta chain. The antigen is unknown. This sample was included in a study of T cells in Graves' hyperthyroidism and ophthalmopathy. Study results and caveats: Peripheral blood also featured most of the thyroid clonotypes expanded above 0.001. A model of 13 V-J features distinguished ophthalmopathy from stable hyperthyroidism. Ophthalmopathy onset followed model prediction by a median about 6.9 months.

Patients aged 18 to 65 with hyperthyroidism were newly diagnosed, with duration under 2 months. V lost 4 bases to trimming and J lost 4 bases; unmatched junction nucleotides: 9. Germline CDR1 and CDR2: DFQATT and SNEGSKA (reference sequence). The CDR3 has 15 residues. Amplification of TCR beta CDR3 regions used RNA as the template. An initial round of RT-PCR targeting the TCR CDR3 relied on the HTBI primer set. TCRdb reprocessed the multiplex PCR reads with MiXCR, giving one entry per CDR3 protein. The profile covers about 290,000 distinct CDR3 sequences, with roughly 15% appearing a single time and around 30% taken by the ten largest.

Sequencing was carried out using blood. The chain couples TRBV20-1 to TRBJ2-5, with TRBD2 matching over 10 bases. This TCR derives from a woman aged 50 to 65 with Graves' hyperthyroidism that later progressed to Graves' ophthalmopathy. The CDR3 loop reads CSATSSGGAPETQYF. Here the CDR3 DNA reads TGCAGTGCTACTAGCAGCGGGGGGGCCCCAGAGACCCAGTACTTC.